The T cell receptor (beta chain) under discussion was sequenced for a study of PD-1 blockade in classical Hodgkin lymphoma (dated by TCRdb to the early 2020s). In the study overall: Nivolumab dosing was 3 mg/kg intravenously every 2 weeks, continuing until either disease progression or unacceptable toxicity. To define a peripheral blood immune signature of response to PD-1 blockade in classical Hodgkin lymphoma, the study combined TCR beta sequencing with CyTOF.

The time point label, as the study defines it: cycle 2 day 1 (C2D1) of nivolumab. All trial patients had relapsed after autologous stem cell transplantation, with cohorts A, B and C differing in prior brentuximab vedotin exposure. The trial cohort was composed of 56 patients with relapsed/refractory classical Hodgkin lymphoma, for whom complete response, partial response or progressive disease was recorded as best overall response. Single-agent nivolumab was administered to trial patients in the multi-cohort phase II CheckMate 205 trial. An independent review committee assessed best overall response by applying the 2007 International Working Group response criteria. Trial PBMCs were collected immediately before nivolumab initiation (C1D1) and during therapy at cycle 2 day 1 and cycle 4 day 1. After peripheral blood was drawn into 8 mL Vacutainer Cell Preparation Tubes, PBMCs were isolated by centrifugation and then cryopreserved.

What the work shows at the level of the full study, not this receptor alone: The study was restricted to a single clinical trial cohort, and the causes of repertoire differences, possibly disease activity or prior therapy, were left undefined. CD4+ but not CD8+ TCR diversity rose significantly by C4D1 (p=0.0027 vs p=0.16), most apparent in complete responders (p=0.02). Diversity was lower in patients who began nivolumab less than 1 year after ASCT, so these patients were left out of later analyses to avoid confounding by immune reconstitution. Among trial patients, those achieving complete response had baseline diversity similar to that of newly diagnosed patients, while diversity was significantly lower in partial responders and progressors. Baseline TCR diversity was reported as lower in newly diagnosed patients than in healthy donors, and lower still in relapsed/refractory patients.

As a fraction of the sample, this clone is medium-sized (0.01 to 0.1%). This receptor's antigen is unknown. Base qualities were left out, and no much larger clone turns up one base away. The germline V gene gives CDR1 as MDHEN and CDR2 as SYDVKM. Unmatched junction bases come to 6, with V trimmed by 2 bases and J by 3 bases. There are 15 amino acids in the CDR3, from cysteine to phenylalanine inclusive. The CDR3 DNA has 45 bases and is translated from base 1. Genomic DNA was isolated using the Qiagen DNeasy kit from unsorted PBMCs as well as from negatively selected CD4+ and CD8+ fractions. TCR beta CDR3 regions were subjected to amplification by immunoSEQ multiplex PCR with primers that anneal to V and J segments. A synthetic immune receptor repertoire was used to minimize amplification bias, and any residual bias was removed computationally once sequencing was done. Under the source paper's analysis protocol: Custom Python scripts were used to quantify repertoire diversity as the Shannon entropy index. The unsorted, CD4+ and CD8+ repertoires were each analyzed separately, with the exception of combined analyses, where CD4+ and CD8+ sequences were merged in silico. Clonal expansion was defined as at least a 2-fold frequency increase after treatment relative to C1D1, with a pseudocount of 0.5 for undetected baseline clones. Singleton clones were defined as clones with 0 or 1 copy at C1D1, and non-singleton clones were defined as clones with 2 or more copies. By matching protein sequences in sorted samples from the same patient, clones expanded in unsorted samples were annotated as CD4+, CD8+ or unknown. Wilcoxon tests on paired samples were used to test changes in diversity from C1D1 to C4D1. TCRdb's version of the immuneACCESS table is confined to in-frame rearrangements and falls short of the full clone set. An unresolved V gene accounts for under half of the shortfall where checked; the remainder is of unknown origin. The V and J calls and clone size are taken from that table; D and trimming were inferred from the DNA. The sample has around 30,000 clones on record, 71% of them singletons. The ten largest clonotypes hold roughly 3% of the sample.

This clonotype was obtained from a human donor with classical Hodgkin lymphoma. The receptor chain draws on TRBV28 and TRBJ1-1, and TRBD1 matches 7 of the central bases. The material sequenced was peripheral blood mononuclear cells (PBMCs), taken before the second cycle of nivolumab. The sequenced DNA is TGTGCCAGCAGTTTACCCCGGGACAGAGACACTGAAGCTTTCTTT. This yields the protein CASSLPRDRDTEAFF.